This passage covers 30 T cell receptor beta chains from one sample sequenced in a study of blood T cells in healthy people across ages. Sample-barcoded 5' priming and a J-beta primer mix drove a second PCR of roughly 7 to 11 cycles. From the 5' RACE reads, TCRdb called clonotypes with MiXCR, one entry per CDR3 protein. This table holds about 500,000 distinct CDR3 sequences, less than 25% found once. These records were also assigned to another study, of T cells of mothers and their children.

Source material: blood. The receptors were sampled from a boy younger than 18 in good health.

The sample holds a few counts of this clonotype. The rearrangement joins TRBV5-1 to TRBJ2-7; 9 nucleotides line up with TRBD1. The V and J ends lost 6 bases and 5 bases, in that order; junction bases with no gene match: 6. This CDR3 region has 13 residues. Germline V gene lookup returns CDR1 SGHRS and CDR2 YFSETQ. For the CDR3, the DNA is TGCGCCAGCAAAGAGACAGGGGGGGACGAGCAGTACTTC. Amino acids: CASKETGGDEQYF.

This clonotype was detected ten times or more. The J gene is TRBJ2-2, the V gene TRBV2, with D uncertain. Germline V CDR1 and CDR2: SNHLY, FYNNEI. This CDR3 is built from 14 residues. The germline V and J ends were trimmed by 4 bases and 3 bases, with 9 bases remaining between them. This chain's CDR3 is CASSARSYTGELFF. In DNA form, the CDR3 reads TGTGCCAGCAGTGCGAGAAGTTACACCGGGGAGCTGTTTTTT.

This clonotype was seen a few times. The chain has TRBV29-1 and TRBJ2-5, with 9 bases lining up with TRBD2. Near its end, the DNA agrees better with TRBJ2-7, so the J call may be wrong. Germline lookup yields CDR1 SQVTM and CDR2 ANQGSEA. The CDR3 length is 15 residues. The CDR3 loop reads CSVESNSGGDYEQYF. CDR3 DNA sequence: TGCAGCGTTGAATCGAATAGCGGGGGCGACTACGAGCAGTACTTC.

A word on this clonotype: This may be a read error, as it is one base from a much larger clone. The chain links TRBV12-3 or TRBV12-4 to TRBJ2-6, with TRBD1 identical over 7 bases. The CDR3 spans 15 residues. Trimming at V came to 6 bases and at J to 2 bases, leaving 4 bases not matched to a gene. CDR3 nucleotides: TGTGCCAGCAGCCGCACAGGGGCTGGGGCCAACGTCCTGACTTTC. Translated: CASSRTGAGANVLTF.

This clonotype was counted a few times. J is TRBJ2-7 and V is TRBV3-1; no clear D gene. Germline CDR1 LGHDT, CDR2 YNNKEL (reference sequence). The CDR3 is 17 residues long. Trimming stripped 0 bases from V and 2 bases from J, with 17 bases between. CDR3 nucleotides: TGTGCCAGCAGCCAAGAACCCCCCGCTAGATTTCCCTACGAGCAGTACTTC. Protein: CASSQEPPARFPYEQYF.

This chain joins TRBV6-4 and TRBJ2-7; 15 bases line up with TRBD2. CDR1 and CDR2 (germline): MRHNA, SNTAGT. Trimming at V came to 3 bases and at J to 5 bases, leaving 2 bases not matched to a gene. CDR3 length equals 15 residues. The CDR3 nucleotides read TGTGCCAGCAGTGAAGGACTAGCGGGAGGGCACGAGCAGTACTTC. Translated, it gives CASSEGLAGGHEQYF.

A word on this clonotype: This may be a read error, as it is one base from a much larger clone. The chain uses TRBV27 and TRBJ2-5, with a possible D match to TRBD2 (5 bases). Germline V CDR1 and CDR2: MNHEY, SMNVEV (reference sequence). The CDR3 loop spans 14 amino acids. This CDR3 reads CASSFAGVGETHYF. DNA of the CDR3: TGTGCCAGCAGTTTCGCCGGCGTCGGGGAGACCCACTACTTC.

This clonotype was seen a handful of times. This rearrangement joins TRBV2 to TRBJ2-4, with D perhaps TRBD1 (5 bases). The CDR3 covers 11 residues. Germline CDR1 and CDR2: SNHLY and FYNNEI. V lost 7 bases and J 10 bases, leaving 11 bases between the germline ends. Written as DNA, the CDR3 is TGTGCCAGCACGGACATCCGGATTCAGTACTTC. Its protein product is CASTDIRIQYF.

The CDR3 nucleotides read TGTGCCAGCATCGCAGGACCTCAAGAGACCCAGTACTTC. Protein sequence: CASIAGPQETQYF. This chain uses TRBV9 with TRBJ2-5; D is unresolved. There are 13 residues in the CDR3. V gave up 6 bases and J gave up 2 bases, with 11 bases separating them. CDR1 SGDLS and CDR2 YYNGEE come from the germline V gene.

The chain carries TRBV30 and TRBJ1-1; D remains ambiguous. V dropped 2 bases and J dropped 0 bases, with 13 bases sitting between them. Germline values: CDR1 GTSNPN, CDR2 SVGIG (reference sequence). This CDR3 has 15 amino acids. The CDR3 here is CAWSYFRTVNTEAFF. The CDR3 nucleotides read TGTGCCTGGAGTTACTTCAGGACGGTGAACACTGAAGCTTTCTTT. Together with reference TRBV30 and TRBJ1-1, the CDR3 gives the full variable domain: SQTIHQWPATLVQPVGSPLSLECTVEGTSNPNLYWYRQAAGRGLQLLFYSVGIGQISSEVPQNLSASRPQDRQFILSSKKLLLSDSGFYLCAWSYFRTVNTEAFFGQGTRLTVV.

The chain joins TRBV20-1 to TRBJ2-7, with a possible D match to TRBD1 (6 bases). The CDR3 is 14 amino acids. V shed 5 bases and J shed 0 bases, with 14 bases lying between them. The germline gives CDR1 DFQATT, CDR2 SNEGSKA (reference sequence). The CDR3 protein is CSAPSGQVSYEQYF. The CDR3 coding sequence is TGCAGTGCTCCCTCGGGACAAGTCTCCTACGAGCAGTACTTC.

In this sample, this clonotype turned up many times. This rearrangement joins TRBV5-1 to TRBJ2-5, with a possible D match to TRBD2 (7 bases). CDR3 length: 15 residues. Trimming shortened V by 0 bases and J by 5 bases, and 14 bases separated the two germline ends. The germline V gene has CDR1 SGHRS and CDR2 YFSETQ. The CDR3, as DNA: TGCGCCAGCAGCTTGGAGGCGGGGGCTCTCGAGACCCAGTACTTC. It specifies CASSLEAGALETQYF.

The CDR3 sequence is CASSSGLGLNEQFF. As DNA, the CDR3 is TGTGCCAGCAGTTCCGGACTAGGTCTAAATGAGCAGTTCTTC. V and J are TRBV12-3 or TRBV12-4 and TRBJ2-1, with TRBD2 matching over 7 bases. The CDR3 spans 14 residues. The J segment lost 7 bases and the V segment lost 4 bases, leaving 7 bases of the junction unmatched.

The chain combines TRBV14 with TRBJ2-7, with a possible D match to TRBD2 (5 bases). The CDR3 runs 15 residues. Trimming took off 0 bases at V and 0 bases at J, with 9 bases between the two ends. Germline lookup yields CDR1 SGHDN and CDR2 FVKESK. The CDR3 sequence: CASSQDEGSSYEQYF. CDR3 sequence (DNA): TGTGCCAGCAGCCAAGACGAGGGAAGCTCCTACGAGCAGTACTTC.

J is TRBJ1-2 and V is TRBV12-3 or TRBV12-4, with D perhaps TRBD1 (6 bases). V was trimmed by 4 bases and J by 2 bases, leaving 8 bases between them. This CDR3 is built from 13 residues. CDR3 nucleotides: TGTGCCAGCAGTTCTCAGGGGAACTATGGCTACACCTTC. Protein product: CASSSQGNYGYTF.

V is TRBV9 and J is TRBJ2-6; 8 bases line up with TRBD1. This CDR3 has 20 amino acids. Germline values: CDR1 SGDLS, CDR2 YYNGEE. J gave up 0 bases and V 3 bases, and 14 bases lay outside the gene matches. The CDR3 region has the DNA TGTGCCAGCAGCGCGTGGCGACTCAGCGACAGGGGCTCTGGGGCCAACGTCCTGACTTTC. This gives the protein CASSAWRLSDRGSGANVLTF.

This clonotype occurred many times. This rearrangement joins TRBV7-2 to TRBJ1-4, with unresolved D. Germline V gene data show CDR1 as SGHTA and CDR2 as FQGNSA. Trimming stripped 5 bases from V and 3 bases from J, with 10 bases between. The CDR3 runs to 14 residues. The CDR3 spells CASSPRQPNEKLFF. The CDR3 nucleotides are TGTGCCAGCAGCCCAAGACAACCTAATGAAAAACTGTTTTTT.

The CDR3 spells CASSSTRGGSTDTQYF. Here the CDR3 DNA reads TGTGCCAGCAGCTCCACGCGGGGGGGCTCGACAGATACGCAGTATTTT. J is TRBJ2-3 and V is TRBV7-2, with 9 bases aligning to TRBD2. The germline V gene encodes CDR1 SGHTA and CDR2 FQGNSA. V trimming: 4 bases; J trimming: 3 bases; junction bases outside the gene matches: 8. The CDR3 runs to 16 residues.

This clonotype was detected only a few times. This may come from a read error, since a much larger clone is one base off. The chain uses TRBV18 and TRBJ1-4; maybe TRBD1 (5 bases). The germline V gene encodes CDR1 KGHSH and CDR2 LQKENI. The CDR3 has 14 amino acids. The CDR3 reads CARSPGATNEKLFF. DNA of the CDR3: TGTGCCCGCTCACCGGGGGCAACTAATGAAAAACTGTTTTTT. Full variable domain (missing parts from reference TRBV18 and TRBJ1-4): NAGVMQNPRHLVRRRGQEARLRCSPMKGHSHVYWYRQLPEEGLKFMVYLQKENIIDESGMPKERFSAEFPKEGPSILRIQQVVRGDSAAYFCARSPGATNEKLFFGSGTQLSVL.

This clonotype showed up just a few times. The chain has TRBV2 and TRBJ2-3, with D tentatively TRBD2 (7 bases). The CDR3 has 13 residues. Between the trimmed V and J ends, which lost 7 bases and 2 bases, there was a span of 10 bases. Per the germline V gene, CDR1 is SNHLY and CDR2 is FYNNEI. In nucleotides, the CDR3 is TGTGCCAGCAACGGGGGGCTCACAGATACGCAGTATTTT. Translation: CASNGGLTDTQYF.

The chain links TRBV3-1 to TRBJ2-7; D is unclear. The germline gives CDR1 LGHDT, CDR2 YNNKEL (reference sequence). This CDR3 comprises 13 residues. V dropped 1 base and J dropped 6 bases, with 10 bases sitting between them. CDR3 sequence (DNA): TGTGCCAGCAGCCAAGGGAAGTTGGGCGAGCAGTACTTC. It translates to CASSQGKLGEQYF.

This clonotype was seen at least ten times. The rearrangement joins TRBV28 to TRBJ1-4, with D hard to call. This CDR3 has 14 amino acids. Germline assignment: CDR1 MDHEN and CDR2 SYDVKM. Trimming took off 3 bases at V and 2 bases at J, with 7 bases between the two ends. CDR3 loop: CASSFFRTNEKLFF. CDR3 DNA sequence: TGTGCCAGCAGTTTTTTCCGGACTAATGAAAAACTGTTTTTT.

This clonotype was counted between two and nine times. This chain uses TRBV15 with TRBJ2-6, with TRBD1 as a possible D gene (5 bases). V was shortened by 2 bases and J by 1 base, with 15 bases between the two germline ends. Germline assignment: CDR1 LNHNV and CDR2 YYDKDF (reference sequence). The CDR3 consists of 18 residues. The CDR3 loop reads CATSRSFGPGSGANVLTF. For the CDR3, the DNA is TGTGCCACCAGCAGATCCTTTGGACCAGGGTCTGGGGCCAACGTCCTGACTTTC.

This chain connects TRBV24-1 to TRBJ2-5; D may correspond to TRBD1 or TRBD2 (5 bases each). This CDR3 has 17 amino acids. The germline V gene encodes CDR1 KGHDR and CDR2 SFDVKD. V was cut by 2 bases and J by 0 bases, with 15 bases left in between. CDR3 nucleotide sequence: TGTGCCACCAGTGATTCTACGGGACGGGTGTACCAAGAGACCCAGTACTTC. Residues: CATSDSTGRVYQETQYF.

In its sample, this clonotype was seen a few times. J is TRBJ2-1 and V is TRBV5-6; 7 bases match TRBD1. Germline V gene data show CDR1 as SGHDT and CDR2 as YYEEEE. The CDR3 consists of 16 residues. The trim removed 3 bases at V and 6 bases at J, leaving 12 bases unmatched. In nucleotides, the CDR3 is TGTGCCAGCAGCTCACGGGGTACAGGGGTCGGCAATGAGCAGTTCTTC. Translating it yields CASSSRGTGVGNEQFF. Using reference TRBV5-6 and TRBJ2-1 for the parts outside the CDR3, the full variable domain is DAGVTQSPTHLIKTRGQQVTLRCSPKSGHDTVSWYQQALGQGPQFIFQYYEEEERQRGNFPDRFSGHQFPNYSSELNVNALLLGDSALYLCASSSRGTGVGNEQFFGPGTRLTVL.

The J gene is TRBJ2-1, the V gene TRBV6-2 or TRBV6-3; no clear D gene. The CDR3 is made up of 12 amino acids. Between the trimmed V and J ends, which lost 2 bases and 9 bases, there was a span of 8 bases. The germline V gene has CDR1 MNHEY and CDR2 SVGEGT. The CDR3 region is CASSYPHPEQFF. CDR3 DNA: TGTGCCAGCAGTTACCCCCACCCTGAGCAGTTCTTC.

This chain joins TRBV6-2 or TRBV6-3 and TRBJ2-5, with no clear D. The end of the DNA fits TRBJ2-7 better, so the J call may be wrong. CDR1 is MNHEY, CDR2 SVGEGT, per germline. The CDR3 totals 11 residues. CDR3 sequence (DNA): TGTGCCAGCAGCCAGGTGCGCGAGCAGTACTTC. This translates into CASSQVREQYF.

A few counts support this clonotype. This chain joins TRBV21-1 and TRBJ2-7. TRBV21-1 corresponds to a pseudogene. The CDR3 extends over 16 amino acids. The CDR3 DNA is TGTGCCAGCAGCAAAGATGGGGTGCAAGGTAGTTACGAGCAGTACTTC. Its translation: CASSKDGVQGSYEQYF.

CDR3 amino acids: CASSPGTLETQYF. Here the CDR3 DNA reads TGTGCCAGCAGCCCCGGTACTCTAGAGACCCAGTACTTC. The V call is TRBV7-6, the J call TRBJ2-5; no firm D call. CDR3 length equals 13 residues. Trimming left V 5 bases short and J 4 bases short, with 11 bases between. Germline V lookup: CDR1 SGHVS, CDR2 FNYEAQ.

This clonotype was seen a handful of times. The genes are TRBV6-2 or TRBV6-3 and TRBJ2-2; 12 bases align to TRBD1. CDR3 length equals 15 residues. The germline V gene has CDR1 MNHEY and CDR2 SVGEGT. V lost 8 bases and J lost 6; bases outside the gene matches: 7. CDR3 region: CASSWGTGGSGELFF. The CDR3 DNA reads as TGTGCCAGCTCCTGGGGGACAGGGGGCTCCGGGGAGCTGTTTTTT.